The T cell receptor beta chain under discussion was sequenced for a study of Graves' ophthalmopathy and Graves' hyperthyroidism (dated 2018 in TCRdb). For the study in its entirety: A patient counted as having stable hyperthyroidism if there was no progression to ophthalmopathy within 18 months of follow-up. TCR beta repertoire signatures were used to distinguish Graves' ophthalmopathy from Graves' hyperthyroidism and to predict progression to ophthalmopathy. In total, 135 blood samples were TCR-sequenced: around 42 ophthalmopathy, some 80 hyperthyroidism and some 17 hyperthyroidism-to-ophthalmopathy patients. A discovery set of 95 to 100 patients (around 40 ophthalmopathy, 55 to 65 stable hyperthyroidism) was enrolled to explore V-J signatures distinguishing ophthalmopathy from hyperthyroidism. An independent validation cohort comprised around 20 hyperthyroidism patients and 15 to 17 patients who later progressed from hyperthyroidism to ophthalmopathy. In roughly 6 hyperthyroidism patients, the T-cell repertoire of thyroid tissue was compared with the T-cell repertoire of blood. After sampling, hyperthyroidism patients received methimazole starting at 30 mg daily, and ophthalmopathy patients received high-dose intravenous methylprednisolone. Beyond this particular receptor, the publication reports: In cross-validation, the 13-signature model distinguished ophthalmopathy from stable hyperthyroidism with about 90% sensitivity and around 81% specificity, and in the test set the corresponding values were approximately 80% and 75%. No statistical method was used to set the sample size in advance, and the investigators knew which group each participant was assigned to. Most expanded thyroid clonotypes with a frequency above 0.001 also appeared in blood, which suggests that blood repertoires may reflect the immune response in the thyroid. In validation, the model predicted ophthalmopathy progression with 55% to 71% sensitivity and roughly 72% specificity; about a dozen predicted patients were CT-confirmed with GO in a median of approximately six months.

For repertoire sequencing, TCR beta CDR3 regions were amplified from RNA transcripts. The first round was an RT-PCR using HTBI primers with the Qiagen OneStep RT-PCR kit, and this first round was followed by a second-round multiplex PCR, then size selection and purification. Libraries were sequenced on an Illumina HiSeq2000 using paired-end 100 bp reads. As for the authors' bioinformatics: Reads were processed with SOAPnuke, discarding reads with adapters, uncalled bases, mean Phred below 15, or no exact constant-primer or identifier match. High-quality paired reads were merged with COPE v1.2.5. Each unique nucleotide sequence was defined as a clonotype, and clonotypes were aligned to IMGT TRB V, D and J references with MiTCR v1.1. The analysis was limited to V-J combinations with a frequency above 0.0001, which together covered around 99% of the repertoires. For each V-J combination, a TCR clonal expansion and chaos score was defined as F50 clonal expansion divided by the chaos observed in the TCRdist matrix. Welch's t-statistics and random forest were used to reduce the features to about twelve V-J combinations, which were then used as input to a naive Bayes classifier. The similarity between thyroid and blood repertoires was quantified using the Morisita-Horn index. TCRdb reprocessed the public reads (quality trimming at Q25 with fastp, clone calling with MiXCR) and kept in-frame beta chains. Here each entry gathers all rows of one CDR3 protein and keeps the most common genes and DNA. The authors' filters were not applied to this entry. Recorded for this sample are around 590,000 distinct CDR3 sequences; roughly 39% of them occurred a single time. The ten largest clones represent 3.5% to 4.5% of the sample.

In its sample, this clonotype was seen many times. What this receptor recognizes is not known. Base quality data are lacking; no much larger clone is found one base away. Hyperthyroidism patients were newly diagnosed, were aged 18 to 65 years, and had a disease duration under 2 months. Patients with other autoimmune diseases, uncontrolled infections, pregnancy or lactation were excluded from the study. Diagnosis relied on clinical symptoms, serum thyroxine, TRAb, thyroid ultrasound and orbital computed tomography. Total RNA was extracted with Trizol reagent and quality-checked on an Agilent 2100 Bioanalyzer. This clonotype was sampled from an adult man with Graves' hyperthyroidism. The sequencing sample was made of peripheral blood or thyroid tissue (not recorded which).

The CDR3 reads CASSLAGQGYYGYTF. Here is the DNA: TGTGCCAGCAGCTTGGCGGGACAGGGGTACTATGGCTACACCTTC. This receptor chain uses TRBV5-8 and TRBJ1-2, with 10 bases in between that match TRBD1. The germline V end is reduced by 0 bases and the J end by 3 bases; junction bases left unmatched: 2. The CDR3 measures 15 amino acids from cysteine to phenylalanine. Just the 45-base CDR3 DNA is kept, in frame starting at base 1. CDR1 and CDR2 are read off the germline V gene as SGHTS and YDEGEE.